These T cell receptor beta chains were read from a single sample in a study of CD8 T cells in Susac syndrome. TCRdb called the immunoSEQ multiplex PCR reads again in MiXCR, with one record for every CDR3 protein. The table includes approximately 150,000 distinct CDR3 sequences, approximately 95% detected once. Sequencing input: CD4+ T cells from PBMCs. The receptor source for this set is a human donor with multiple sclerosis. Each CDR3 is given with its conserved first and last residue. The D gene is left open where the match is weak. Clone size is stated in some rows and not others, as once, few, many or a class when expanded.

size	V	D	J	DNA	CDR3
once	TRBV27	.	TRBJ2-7	TGTGCCAGCAGTCTTTCCGGGACTGGATACTACGAGCAGTACTTC	CASSLSGTGYYEQYF
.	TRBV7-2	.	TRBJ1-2	TGTGCCAGCAGCTTAGCTATTGGGACACCAGGTTATGGCTACACCTTC	CASSLAIGTPGYGYTF
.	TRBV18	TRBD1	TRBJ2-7	TGTGCCAGCTCACCTACTTCGGGACAGGGGGACCACGAGCAGTACTTC	CASSPTSGQGDHEQYF
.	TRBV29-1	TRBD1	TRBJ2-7	TGCAGCGTCACACCGGGACAGTCTAATTACGAGCAGTACTTC	CSVTPGQSNYEQYF
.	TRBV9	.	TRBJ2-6	TGTGCCAGCAGCACCTACGGGGGCTCTGGGGCCAACGTCCTGACTTTC	CASSTYGGSGANVLTF
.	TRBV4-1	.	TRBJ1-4	TGCGCCAGCAGAAATCCGGCAGTGAGTAATGAAAAACTGTTTTTT	CASRNPAVSNEKLFF
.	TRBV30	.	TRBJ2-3	TGTGCCTGGAAGCCTGGGGGGCGGTCAGATACGCAGTATTTT	CAWKPGGRSDTQYF
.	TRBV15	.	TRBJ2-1	TGTGCCACCAGCAGACCCCCGCTCTCCTACAATGAGCAGTTCTTC	CATSRPPLSYNEQFF
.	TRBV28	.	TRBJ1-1	TGTGCCAGCAGTTCACCGGGAACGCACACTGAAGCTTTCTTT	CASSSPGTHTEAFF
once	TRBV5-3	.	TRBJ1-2	TGTGCCAGAAGCTTGGATGGTCCTGGCTACACCTTC	CARSLDGPGYTF
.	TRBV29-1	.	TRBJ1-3	TGCAGCGTTGAAGATTCCAGAGGGGTTGGAAACACCATATATTTT	CSVEDSRGVGNTIYF
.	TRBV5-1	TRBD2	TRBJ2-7	TGCGCCAGCAGCTTGGTCATAGTAGCGGGGGCTTCCTACGAGCAGTACTTC	CASSLVIVAGASYEQYF
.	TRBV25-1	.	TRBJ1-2	TGTGCCAGCAGTGAAAGCCGAGGCTACACCTTC	CASSESRGYTF
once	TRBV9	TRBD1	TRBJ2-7	TGTGCCAGCAGCGTATTCCCAGGGGGCACCTACGAGCAGTACTTC	CASSVFPGGTYEQYF
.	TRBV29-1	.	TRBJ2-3	TGCAGCGTTGTTCCCGCAGATACGCAGTATTTT	CSVVPADTQYF
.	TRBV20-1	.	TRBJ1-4	TGCAGTGCTAGCCGCTTGTCAACTAATGAAAAACTGTTTTTT	CSASRLSTNEKLFF
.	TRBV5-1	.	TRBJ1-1	TGCGCCAGCAGCCCGTTGGACGGAGTGAACACTGAAGCTTTCTTT	CASSPLDGVNTEAFF
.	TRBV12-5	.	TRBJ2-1	TGTGCTAGTGGTTTGGGGGGCAGGGCGGTGACCTCCTACAATGAGCAGTTCTTC	CASGLGGRAVTSYNEQFF
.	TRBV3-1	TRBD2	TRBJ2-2	TGTGCCAGCAGCCAAGGACTAGCGGCCACCGGGGAGCTGTTTTTT	CASSQGLAATGELFF
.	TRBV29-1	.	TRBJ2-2	TGCAGCGTCTGTCTAGCGATGGCCGGGGAGCTGTTTTTT	CSVCLAMAGELFF
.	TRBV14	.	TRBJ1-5	TGTGCCAGCAGCCAAGTGAGCGGGGGCGACGGTAGCAATCAGCCCCAGCATTTT	CASSQVSGGDGSNQPQHF
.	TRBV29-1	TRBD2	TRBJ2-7	TGCAGCGTCAGACGGGGGGTAGCAACCGAGCAGTACTTC	CSVRRGVATEQYF
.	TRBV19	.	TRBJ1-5	TGTGCCAGCGATGCGGACAGTAGCAATCAGCCCCAGCATTTT	CASDADSSNQPQHF
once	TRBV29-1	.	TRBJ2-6	TGCAGCGTTTCTATAAGGACAAAGTCCGGGGCCAACGTCCTGACTTTC	CSVSIRTKSGANVLTF
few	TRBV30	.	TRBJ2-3	TGTGCCTGGAGGGAGAGGTCTACGCAGTATTTT	CAWRERSTQYF
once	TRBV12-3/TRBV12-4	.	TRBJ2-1	TGTGCCAGCAGTCCGCCCGTCGGCTCCTACAATGAGCAGTTCTTC	CASSPPVGSYNEQFF
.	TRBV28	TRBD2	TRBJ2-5	TGTGCCAGCTTAGCGGGGCGGCAAGAGACCCAGTACTTC	CASLAGRQETQYF
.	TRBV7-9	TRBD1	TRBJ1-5	TGTGCCAGCAGCCTCGGACAGGGGGCTCCGATCGGCAATCAGCCCCAGCATTTT	CASSLGQGAPIGNQPQHF
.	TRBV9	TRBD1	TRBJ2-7	TGTGCCAGCAGCGTGGGACAGGGGCTTTCCTACGAGCAGTACTTC	CASSVGQGLSYEQYF
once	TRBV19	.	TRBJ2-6	TGTGCCAGCCTAGGGGACGTGTGGGCAGGGGCCAACGTCCTGACTTTC	CASLGDVWAGANVLTF
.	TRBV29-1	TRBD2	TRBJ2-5	TGCAGCGCTCTGACGACTAGCGGGGTGGAGACCCAGTACTTC	CSALTTSGVETQYF
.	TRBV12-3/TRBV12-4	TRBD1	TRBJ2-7	TGTGCCAGCAGTTCGACAGGGGGCCGGGACGAGCAGTACTTC	CASSSTGGRDEQYF
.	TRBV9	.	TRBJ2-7	TGTGCCAGCAGCGTAGGAATTGAAGTATCCTACGAGCAGTACTTC	CASSVGIEVSYEQYF
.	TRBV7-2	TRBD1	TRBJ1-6	TGTGCCAGCAGCTCTAGGACAGGGATTTATTCACCCCTCCACTTT	CASSSRTGIYSPLHF
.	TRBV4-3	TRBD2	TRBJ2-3	TGCGCCAGCAGCCTTTTAGCGGGGGGCGTCCAAGGAGATACGCAGTATTTT	CASSLLAGGVQGDTQYF
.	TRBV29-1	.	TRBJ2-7	TGCAGCGTTGAAGGGGGACACAACTACGAGCAGTACTTC	CSVEGGHNYEQYF
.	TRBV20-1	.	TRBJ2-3	TGCAGTGCACACCAGGGGTCCACAGATACGCAGTATTTT	CSAHQGSTDTQYF
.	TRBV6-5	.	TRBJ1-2	TGTGCCAGCAGTTACTCTAGGGAAAGCTATGGCTACACCTTC	CASSYSRESYGYTF
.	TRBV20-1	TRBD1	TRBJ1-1	TGCAGTGCTAGCCGGGACAGGACCCCGCTCCCAACTGAAGCTTTCTTT	CSASRDRTPLPTEAFF
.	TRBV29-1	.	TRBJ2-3	TGCAGCGTGGAGGGGGGCACAGATACGCAGTATTTT	CSVEGGTDTQYF
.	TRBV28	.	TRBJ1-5	TGTGCCAGCAGTTTAGCGGGGTCCCCCAATCAGCCCCAGCATTTT	CASSLAGSPNQPQHF
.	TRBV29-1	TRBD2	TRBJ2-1	TGCAGCGTTGAGGGTCGGGGTAGGGGAGCGGGAGGGAATGAGCAGTTCTTC	CSVEGRGRGAGGNEQFF